The subject of this entry is one T cell receptor beta chain. Trimming at V came to 2 bases and at J to 0 bases, leaving 3 bases not matched to a gene. Germline-derived CDR1 and CDR2 are SGHTA and FQGNSA. The CDR3 is made up of 15 amino acids. This entry is derived from a study of blood T cell repertoires in COVID-19. Measured with immunoSEQ multiplex PCR; TCRdb has only the in-frame clones, and not every one. The sample includes around 250,000 clones, roughly 82% of them seen just once. The specimen was peripheral blood. V and J are TRBV7-2 and TRBJ2-5; 7 bases agree with TRBD1. This sequence originates from a man aged 80 or over with acute or convalescent COVID-19. CDR3 DNA sequence: TGTGCCAGCAGCTTAAACAGGGGCCACCAAGAGACCCAGTACTTC. This encodes CASSLNRGHQETQYF.